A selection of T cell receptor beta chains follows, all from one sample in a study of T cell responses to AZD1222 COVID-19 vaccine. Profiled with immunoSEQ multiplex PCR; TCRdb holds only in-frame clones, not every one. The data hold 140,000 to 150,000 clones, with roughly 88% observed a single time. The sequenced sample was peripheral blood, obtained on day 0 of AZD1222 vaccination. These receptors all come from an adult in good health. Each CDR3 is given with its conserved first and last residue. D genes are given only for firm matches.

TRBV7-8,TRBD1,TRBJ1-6,CASSLFSGTGDSPLHF,TGTGCCAGCAGCTTATTCTCCGGGACAGGGGACTCACCCCTCCACTTT
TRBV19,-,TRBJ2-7,CASSFQGSYEQYF,TGTGCCAGTAGTTTTCAGGGGTCCTACGAGCAGTACTTC
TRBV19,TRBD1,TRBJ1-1,CASLPNPGQRSTSVGRSGGTEAFF,TGTGCCAGTCTACCGAATCCGGGACAGAGATCCACATCCGTCGGGCGAAGCGGCGGCACTGAAGCTTTCTTT
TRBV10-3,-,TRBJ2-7,CAISEFGVTYEQYF,TGTGCCATCAGTGAGTTTGGGGTCACCTACGAGCAGTACTTC
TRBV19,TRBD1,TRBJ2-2,CASSPGTANTGELFF,TGTGCCAGTAGCCCCGGGACAGCGAACACCGGGGAGCTGTTTTTT
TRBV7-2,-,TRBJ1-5,CASSLDPGPQPQHF,TGTGCCAGCAGCTTAGACCCAGGGCCCCAGCCCCAGCATTTT
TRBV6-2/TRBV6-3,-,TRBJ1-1,CASSLRENTEAFF,TGTGCCAGCAGTTTACGGGAGAACACTGAAGCTTTCTTT
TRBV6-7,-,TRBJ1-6,CASALPPNSPLHF,TGTGCCAGCGCCCTACCTCCAAATTCACCCCTCCACTTT
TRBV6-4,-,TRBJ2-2,CASSDSPIGGTGELFF,TGTGCCAGCAGTGACTCGCCCATCGGTGGCACCGGGGAGCTGTTTTTT
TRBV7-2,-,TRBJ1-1,CASSRTLWGDTEAFF,TGTGCCAGCAGTCGGACTCTCTGGGGGGACACTGAAGCTTTCTTT
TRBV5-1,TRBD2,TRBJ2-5,CASSLGPAGAQETQYF,TGCGCCAGCAGCTTGGGACCAGCGGGGGCGCAAGAGACCCAGTACTTC
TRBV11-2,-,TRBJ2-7,CASSQGFSSYEQYF,TGTGCCAGCAGCCAGGGATTTAGCTCCTACGAGCAGTACTTC
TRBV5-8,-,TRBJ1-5,CASSLGHSLNQPQHF,TGTGCCAGCAGCTTGGGGCACAGTCTTAATCAGCCCCAGCATTTT
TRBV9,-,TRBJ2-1,CASRGQGQNEQFF,TGTGCCAGCAGGGGCCAGGGGCAGAATGAGCAGTTCTTC
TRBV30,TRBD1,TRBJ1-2,CAWDRGQFYYGYTF,TGTGCCTGGGACAGGGGCCAGTTTTACTATGGCTACACCTTC